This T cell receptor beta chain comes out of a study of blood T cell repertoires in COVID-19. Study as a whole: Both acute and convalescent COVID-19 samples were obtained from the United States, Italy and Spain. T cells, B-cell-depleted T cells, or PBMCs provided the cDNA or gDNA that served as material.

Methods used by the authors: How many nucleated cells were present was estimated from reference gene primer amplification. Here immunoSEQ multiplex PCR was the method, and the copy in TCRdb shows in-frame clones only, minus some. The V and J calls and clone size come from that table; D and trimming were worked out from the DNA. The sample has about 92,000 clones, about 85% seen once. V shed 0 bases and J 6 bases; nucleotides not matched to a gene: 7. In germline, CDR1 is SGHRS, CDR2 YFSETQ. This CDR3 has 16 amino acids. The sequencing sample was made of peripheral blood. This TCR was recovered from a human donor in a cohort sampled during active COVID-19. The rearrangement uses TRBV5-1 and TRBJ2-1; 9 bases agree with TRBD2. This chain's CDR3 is CASSLAAAGGSNEQFF. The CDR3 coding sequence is TGCGCCAGCAGCTTGGCGGCGGCGGGGGGGTCCAATGAGCAGTTCTTC.